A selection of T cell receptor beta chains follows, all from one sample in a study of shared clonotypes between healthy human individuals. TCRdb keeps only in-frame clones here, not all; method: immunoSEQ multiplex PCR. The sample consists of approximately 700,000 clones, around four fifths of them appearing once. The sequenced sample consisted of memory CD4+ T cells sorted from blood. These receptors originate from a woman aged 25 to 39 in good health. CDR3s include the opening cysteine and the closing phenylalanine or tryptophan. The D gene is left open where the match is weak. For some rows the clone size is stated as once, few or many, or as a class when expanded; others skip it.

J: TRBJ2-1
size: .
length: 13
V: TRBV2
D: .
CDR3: CASSDGPGDEQFF
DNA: TGTGCCAGCAGTGATGGACCCGGCGATGAGCAGTTCTTC

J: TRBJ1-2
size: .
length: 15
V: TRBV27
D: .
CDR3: CASSSLTGTSYGYTF
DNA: TGTGCCAGCAGTTCCCTTACCGGGACAAGCTATGGCTACACCTTC

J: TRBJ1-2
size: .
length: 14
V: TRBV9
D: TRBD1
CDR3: CASSETGVTYGYTF
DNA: TGTGCCAGCAGCGAGACAGGGGTCACCTATGGCTACACCTTC

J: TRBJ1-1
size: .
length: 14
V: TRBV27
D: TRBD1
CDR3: CASRLYERDREAFF
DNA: TGTGCCAGCAGACTGTACGAGCGGGACAGAGAAGCTTTCTTT

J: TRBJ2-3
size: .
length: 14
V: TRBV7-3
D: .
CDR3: CASSFPPFTDTQYF
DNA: TGTGCCAGCAGCTTTCCCCCCTTCACAGATACGCAGTATTTT

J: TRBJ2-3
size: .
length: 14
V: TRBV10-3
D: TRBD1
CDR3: CASRDSGRLHTQYF
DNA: TGTGCCAGCCGGGACAGTGGTCGCCTACATACGCAGTATTTT

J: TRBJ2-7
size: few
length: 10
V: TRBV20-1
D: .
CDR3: CSAGEYEQYF
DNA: TGCAGTGCAGGGGAATACGAGCAGTACTTC

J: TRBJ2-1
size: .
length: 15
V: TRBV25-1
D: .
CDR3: CASSLSLVGYNEQFF
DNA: TGTGCCAGCAGTCTCAGCTTGGTGGGCTACAATGAGCAGTTCTTC

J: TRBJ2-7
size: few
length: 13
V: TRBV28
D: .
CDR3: CASSSWGPYEQYF
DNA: TGTGCCAGCAGTTCCTGGGGACCCTACGAGCAGTACTTC

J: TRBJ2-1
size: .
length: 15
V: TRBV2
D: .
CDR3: CASSSHHSSYNEQFF
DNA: TGTGCCAGCAGTTCACACCATAGCTCCTACAATGAGCAGTTCTTC

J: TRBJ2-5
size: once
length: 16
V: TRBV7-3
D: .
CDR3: CASSLDTGHPGETQYF
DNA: TGTGCCAGCAGCTTAGATACAGGCCATCCGGGAGAGACCCAGTACTTC

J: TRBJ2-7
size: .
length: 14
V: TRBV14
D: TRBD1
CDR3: CASSLGTDPYEQYF
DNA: TGTGCCAGCAGCCTTGGGACAGACCCCTACGAGCAGTACTTC

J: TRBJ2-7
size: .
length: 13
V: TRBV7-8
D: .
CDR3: CASSRTESYEQYF
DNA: TGTGCCAGCAGCAGGACAGAATCCTACGAGCAGTACTTC

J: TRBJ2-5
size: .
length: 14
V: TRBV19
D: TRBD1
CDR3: CASGGLGTGETQYF
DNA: TGTGCCAGTGGAGGCTTAGGGACAGGGGAGACCCAGTACTTC

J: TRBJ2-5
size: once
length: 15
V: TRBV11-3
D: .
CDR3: CASSLGYRGGETQYF
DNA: TGTGCCAGCAGCTTAGGGTACAGGGGAGGAGAGACCCAGTACTTC

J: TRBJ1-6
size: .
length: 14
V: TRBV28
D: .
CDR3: CATSDGIRNSPLHF
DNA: TGTGCCACCTCCGATGGAATACGTAATTCACCCCTCCACTTT

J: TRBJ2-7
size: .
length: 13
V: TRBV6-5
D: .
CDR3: CASSSRGRHEQYF
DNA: TGTGCCAGCAGCTCCAGGGGAAGGCACGAGCAGTACTTC

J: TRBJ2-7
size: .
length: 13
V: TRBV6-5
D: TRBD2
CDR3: CASKGLANNEQYF
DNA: TGTGCCAGCAAGGGACTAGCGAATAACGAGCAGTACTTC

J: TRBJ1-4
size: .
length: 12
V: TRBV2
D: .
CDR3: CASTDDLGWLFF
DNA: TGTGCCAGCACCGACGACCTTGGGTGGCTGTTTTTT

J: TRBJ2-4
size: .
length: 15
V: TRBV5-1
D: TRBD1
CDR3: CASSPTGTGGNIQYF
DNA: TGCGCCAGCAGCCCAACCGGGACAGGTGGAAACATTCAGTACTTC

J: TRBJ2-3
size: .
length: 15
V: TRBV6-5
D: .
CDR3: CASSYAVSSTDTQYF
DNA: TGTGCCAGCAGTTATGCCGTCTCTAGCACAGATACGCAGTATTTT

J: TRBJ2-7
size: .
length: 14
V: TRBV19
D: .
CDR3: CASSFRTASYEQYF
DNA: TGTGCCAGTAGTTTTAGGACGGCCTCCTACGAGCAGTACTTC

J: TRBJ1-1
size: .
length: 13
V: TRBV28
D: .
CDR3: CASSAKGPREAFF
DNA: TGTGCCAGCAGTGCAAAAGGCCCGAGAGAAGCTTTCTTT

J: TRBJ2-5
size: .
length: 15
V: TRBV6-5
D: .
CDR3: CASRSFRVRRETQYF
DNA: TGTGCCAGCAGGTCGTTTCGGGTGCGACGAGAGACCCAGTACTTC